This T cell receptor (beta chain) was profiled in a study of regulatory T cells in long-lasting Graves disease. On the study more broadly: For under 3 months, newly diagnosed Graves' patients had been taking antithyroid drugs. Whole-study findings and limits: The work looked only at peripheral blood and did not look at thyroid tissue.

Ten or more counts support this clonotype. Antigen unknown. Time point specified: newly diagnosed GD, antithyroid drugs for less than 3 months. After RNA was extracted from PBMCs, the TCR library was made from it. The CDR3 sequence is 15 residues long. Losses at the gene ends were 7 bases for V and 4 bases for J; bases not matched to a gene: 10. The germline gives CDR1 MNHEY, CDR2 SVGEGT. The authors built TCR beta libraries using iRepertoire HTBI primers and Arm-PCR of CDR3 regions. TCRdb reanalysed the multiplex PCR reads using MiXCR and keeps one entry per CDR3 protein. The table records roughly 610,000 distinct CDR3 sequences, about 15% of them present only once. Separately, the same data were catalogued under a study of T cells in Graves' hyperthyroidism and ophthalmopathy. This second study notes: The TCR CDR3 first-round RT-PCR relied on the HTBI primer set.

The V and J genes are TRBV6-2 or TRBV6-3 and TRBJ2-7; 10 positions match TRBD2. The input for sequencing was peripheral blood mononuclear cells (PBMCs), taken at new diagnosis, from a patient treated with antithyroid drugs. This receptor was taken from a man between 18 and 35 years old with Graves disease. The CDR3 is CASIPGRTSGYEQYF. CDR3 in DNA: TGTGCCAGCATCCCAGGGAGGACTAGCGGTTACGAGCAGTACTTC.